A selection of T cell receptor beta chains follows, all from one sample in a study of blood T cell repertoires in COVID-19. Assay used: immunoSEQ multiplex PCR; TCRdb lists only in-frame clones, some missing. Altogether hundreds of thousands of clones are present, 89% being singletons, with the ten largest covering roughly 10%. The material sequenced was PBMCs or T cells enriched from blood (not recorded which). These TCRs come from a woman between 25 and 40 years old who had recovered from COVID-19. CDR3s include the opening cysteine and the closing phenylalanine or tryptophan. The D gene is left open where the match is weak. Expanded clones are given a class, and other clones once, few, many or no size at all.

v_call: TRBV7-2
d_call: -
clone_size: -
j_call: TRBJ2-3
cdr3_aa: CASSSRGRASDTQYF
cdr3_nt: TGTGCCAGCAGCTCGCGGGGGCGGGCGTCAGATACGCAGTATTTT

v_call: TRBV15
d_call: -
clone_size: -
j_call: TRBJ2-5
cdr3_aa: CATSSGKGLRQETQYF
cdr3_nt: TGTGCCACCAGCAGCGGGAAGGGACTGCGCCAAGAGACCCAGTACTTC

v_call: TRBV19
d_call: TRBD1
clone_size: once
j_call: TRBJ1-2
cdr3_aa: CASSRQGTSYGYTF
cdr3_nt: TGTGCCAGTAGTAGACAGGGGACCAGCTATGGCTACACCTTC

v_call: TRBV11-2
d_call: TRBD1
clone_size: -
j_call: TRBJ1-2
cdr3_aa: CASSLSGQGGGGYTF
cdr3_nt: TGTGCCAGCAGCTTATCGGGACAGGGAGGGGGTGGCTACACCTTC

v_call: TRBV11-2
d_call: -
clone_size: -
j_call: TRBJ2-1
cdr3_aa: CASSLEFGEQFF
cdr3_nt: TGTGCCAGCAGCTTAGAATTCGGTGAGCAGTTCTTC

v_call: TRBV5-8
d_call: -
clone_size: -
j_call: TRBJ2-5
cdr3_aa: CASSLIPFREETQYF
cdr3_nt: TGTGCCAGCAGCTTAATACCCTTCAGGGAAGAGACCCAGTACTTC

v_call: TRBV28
d_call: -
clone_size: -
j_call: TRBJ2-7
cdr3_aa: CASSLNSFVWQYF
cdr3_nt: TGTGCCAGCAGTTTAAACTCCTTTGTTTGGCAGTACTTC

v_call: TRBV19
d_call: -
clone_size: few
j_call: TRBJ2-7
cdr3_aa: CASSMGRTISYEQYF
cdr3_nt: TGTGCCAGTAGTATGGGGAGGACCATCTCCTACGAGCAGTACTTC

v_call: TRBV27
d_call: TRBD2
clone_size: -
j_call: TRBJ2-1
cdr3_aa: CASSLKTGLAVYNEQFF
cdr3_nt: TGTGCCAGCAGCCTAAAAACGGGACTAGCGGTATACAATGAGCAGTTCTTC

v_call: TRBV28
d_call: -
clone_size: -
j_call: TRBJ2-7
cdr3_aa: CASNRVPHFYEQYF
cdr3_nt: TGTGCCAGCAACCGCGTCCCCCACTTCTACGAGCAGTACTTC

v_call: TRBV19
d_call: TRBD1
clone_size: -
j_call: TRBJ1-4
cdr3_aa: CASSMWGQIEKLFF
cdr3_nt: TGTGCCAGTAGTATGTGGGGACAGATTGAAAAACTGTTTTTT

v_call: TRBV28
d_call: -
clone_size: once
j_call: TRBJ1-2
cdr3_aa: CASSFIGRDYGYTF
cdr3_nt: TGTGCCAGCAGTTTTATCGGCAGGGACTATGGCTACACCTTC

v_call: TRBV28
d_call: TRBD1
clone_size: once
j_call: TRBJ2-4
cdr3_aa: CASSRGTGAVFENIQYF
cdr3_nt: TGTGCCAGCAGCCGCGGGACAGGGGCAGTCTTCGAAAACATTCAGTACTTC

v_call: TRBV28
d_call: TRBD1
clone_size: -
j_call: TRBJ1-1
cdr3_aa: CASSLYWTGLNTEAFF
cdr3_nt: TGTGCCAGCAGTCTGTATTGGACAGGGCTGAACACTGAAGCTTTCTTT

v_call: TRBV7-2
d_call: -
clone_size: -
j_call: TRBJ1-1
cdr3_aa: CASHKRDTNTEAFF
cdr3_nt: TGTGCCAGCCACAAGAGGGACACGAACACTGAAGCTTTCTTT

v_call: TRBV11-2
d_call: TRBD1
clone_size: -
j_call: TRBJ2-7
cdr3_aa: CASSYGTGGPYEQYF
cdr3_nt: TGTGCCAGCAGCTACGGGACAGGGGGCCCCTACGAGCAGTACTTC

v_call: TRBV12-3/TRBV12-4
d_call: -
clone_size: -
j_call: TRBJ2-7
cdr3_aa: CASSLFTDYEQYF
cdr3_nt: TGTGCCAGCAGTTTATTCACAGACTACGAGCAGTACTTC

v_call: TRBV7-9
d_call: -
clone_size: once
j_call: TRBJ1-3
cdr3_aa: CASRQGGNTIYF
cdr3_nt: TGTGCCAGCAGACAGGGCGGAAACACCATATATTTT

v_call: TRBV6-5
d_call: TRBD2
clone_size: -
j_call: TRBJ2-7
cdr3_aa: CASSFGTSGIKEQYF
cdr3_nt: TGTGCCAGCAGTTTCGGGACTAGCGGGATTAAAGAGCAGTACTTC

v_call: TRBV18
d_call: -
clone_size: -
j_call: TRBJ1-4
cdr3_aa: CASSPQRFGGRASTNEKLFF
cdr3_nt: TGTGCCAGCTCACCACAGCGATTCGGGGGAAGGGCCTCAACTAATGAAAAACTGTTTTTT

v_call: TRBV18
d_call: TRBD2
clone_size: -
j_call: TRBJ2-7
cdr3_aa: CASSPPGLAGYEQYF
cdr3_nt: TGTGCCAGCTCACCACCGGGACTAGCGGGATACGAGCAGTACTTC

v_call: TRBV7-6
d_call: -
clone_size: -
j_call: TRBJ1-5
cdr3_aa: CASSEGGFDNQPQHF
cdr3_nt: TGTGCCAGCAGCGAGGGGGGGTTTGACAATCAGCCCCAGCATTTT

v_call: TRBV28
d_call: TRBD1
clone_size: once
j_call: TRBJ1-2
cdr3_aa: CASSRQGVRDYGYTF
cdr3_nt: TGTGCCAGCAGTCGCCAGGGGGTAAGAGACTATGGCTACACCTTC

v_call: TRBV4-1
d_call: -
clone_size: -
j_call: TRBJ2-7
cdr3_aa: CASSLPSYEQYF
cdr3_nt: TGCGCCAGCAGCCTTCCTTCCTACGAGCAGTACTTC

v_call: TRBV6-4
d_call: TRBD1
clone_size: -
j_call: TRBJ1-2
cdr3_aa: CASRGTGGDGYTF
cdr3_nt: TGTGCCAGCAGAGGGACAGGGGGCGATGGCTACACCTTC

v_call: TRBV5-1
d_call: -
clone_size: -
j_call: TRBJ2-5
cdr3_aa: CASSTGPTEETQYF
cdr3_nt: TGCGCCAGCAGCACAGGACCTACCGAAGAGACCCAGTACTTC

v_call: TRBV7-6
d_call: -
clone_size: -
j_call: TRBJ2-2
cdr3_aa: CASTYMGVNTGELFF
cdr3_nt: TGTGCCAGCACCTATATGGGCGTGAACACCGGGGAGCTGTTTTTT

v_call: TRBV9
d_call: -
clone_size: once
j_call: TRBJ1-2
cdr3_aa: CASSVTWVGQGIHGYTF
cdr3_nt: TGTGCCAGCAGCGTAACCTGGGTCGGGCAGGGGATCCATGGCTACACCTTC

v_call: TRBV4-3
d_call: -
clone_size: -
j_call: TRBJ2-7
cdr3_aa: CASSQDILRLDNHEQYF
cdr3_nt: TGCGCCAGCAGCCAAGATATATTAAGGCTAGATAACCACGAGCAGTACTTC

v_call: TRBV28
d_call: TRBD1
clone_size: -
j_call: TRBJ2-3
cdr3_aa: CASRDRNTDTQYF
cdr3_nt: TGTGCCAGCCGGGACAGGAACACAGATACGCAGTATTTT

v_call: TRBV19
d_call: -
clone_size: -
j_call: TRBJ2-2
cdr3_aa: CASSKMDSSNTGELFF
cdr3_nt: TGTGCCAGTAGTAAGATGGACAGCTCGAACACCGGGGAGCTGTTTTTT

v_call: TRBV19
d_call: -
clone_size: -
j_call: TRBJ1-5
cdr3_aa: CASSISEDQPQHF
cdr3_nt: TGTGCCAGTAGTATAAGTGAGGATCAGCCCCAGCATTTT

v_call: TRBV6-5
d_call: TRBD1
clone_size: -
j_call: TRBJ2-7
cdr3_aa: CASRSETGGYEQYF
cdr3_nt: TGTGCCAGCAGATCCGAGACAGGGGGCTACGAGCAGTACTTC

v_call: TRBV18
d_call: -
clone_size: -
j_call: TRBJ2-5
cdr3_aa: CASSPPSAQETQYF
cdr3_nt: TGTGCCAGCTCACCACCTAGCGCCCAAGAGACCCAGTACTTC

v_call: TRBV4-2
d_call: -
clone_size: -
j_call: TRBJ1-1
cdr3_aa: CASSQDLGVGTEAFF
cdr3_nt: TGTGCCAGCAGCCAAGATTTGGGCGTGGGCACTGAAGCTTTCTTT

v_call: TRBV28
d_call: TRBD1
clone_size: -
j_call: TRBJ1-4
cdr3_aa: CASSSYSTGDEKLFF
cdr3_nt: TGTGCCAGCAGTTCGTACTCAACAGGGGATGAAAAACTGTTTTTT

v_call: TRBV5-1
d_call: TRBD1
clone_size: -
j_call: TRBJ2-7
cdr3_aa: CTSSPGTGPVEQYF
cdr3_nt: TGCACCAGCAGCCCAGGGACAGGGCCCGTCGAGCAGTACTTC